One T cell receptor beta chain is described in this entry. This sample stems from a study of T cells after somatic rescue of genetic block. This CDR3 region has 15 residues. Germline V gene data show CDR1 as LNHNV and CDR2 as YYDKDF (reference sequence). The V end lost 6 bases, the J end lost 8 bases, and 17 bases lay between the germline ends. Using immunoSEQ multiplex PCR, the repertoire was profiled, and TCRdb retains in-frame clones only, with some absent. The sample lists 80,000 to 100,000 clones, just under 90% seen once, with 1.6% in the top ten. Sample: peripheral blood mononuclear cells (PBMCs). This receptor was identified in a young woman. The chain recombines TRBV15 with TRBJ1-6; no clear D gene. The CDR3 coding sequence is TGTGCCACCAGGGAATCAGGCCGCATCGATTCACCCCTCCACTTT. Translation: CATRESGRIDSPLHF.